This T cell receptor beta chain appears in the sequencing data of a study of blood T cells in healthy people across ages. In regard to this clonotype: With a much larger clone just one base away, this may be a read error.

Germline CDR1 and CDR2: LNHNV and YYDKDF (reference sequence). Trimming removed 6 bases from V and 8 bases from J, with 20 bases in between. CDR3 length equals 15 residues. With a J-beta primer mix and a sample-barcoded 5' primer, a second PCR ran roughly 6 to 11 cycles. TCRdb reanalysed the 5' RACE reads using MiXCR and keeps one entry per CDR3 protein. The data show 800,000 to 950,000 distinct CDR3 sequences, with under 35% seen just once and roughly a tenth held by the top ten. This same sample was also part of a study on T cells of mothers and their children.

This TCR derives from a woman aged 40 to 55 in good health. The chain uses TRBV15 and TRBJ2-1, with D perhaps given as TRBD1 or TRBD2 (5 bases each). Sequenced sample: blood. CDR3 in amino acids: CATSLGTAIGDEQFF. CDR3 DNA: TGTGCCACCAGTTTGGGGACGGCGATAGGGGATGAGCAGTTCTTC.